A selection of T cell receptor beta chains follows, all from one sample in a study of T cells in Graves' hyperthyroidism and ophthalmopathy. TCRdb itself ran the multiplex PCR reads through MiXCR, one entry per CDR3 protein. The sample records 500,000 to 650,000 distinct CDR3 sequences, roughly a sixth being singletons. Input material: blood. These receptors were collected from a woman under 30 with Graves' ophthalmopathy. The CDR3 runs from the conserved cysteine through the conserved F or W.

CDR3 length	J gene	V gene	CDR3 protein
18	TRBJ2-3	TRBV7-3	CASSLRGTSGTGTDTQYF
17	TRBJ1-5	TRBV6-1	CASSYGGNSYGFQPQHF
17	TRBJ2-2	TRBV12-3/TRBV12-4	CASSLGSGRDLTGELFF
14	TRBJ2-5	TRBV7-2	CASSLGTFQETQYF
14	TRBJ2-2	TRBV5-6	CASSLWIMSGELFF
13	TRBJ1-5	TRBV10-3	CATGQELVQPQHF
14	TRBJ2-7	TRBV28	CASSLLDRGYEQYF
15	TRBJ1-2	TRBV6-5	CASSYPSGGRYGYTF
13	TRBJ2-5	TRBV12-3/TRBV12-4	CASSPDRVETQYF
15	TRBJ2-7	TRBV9	CASSAAPGVNYEQYF
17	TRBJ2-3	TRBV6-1	CASSSWTSGSPRDTQYF
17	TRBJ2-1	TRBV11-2	CASSPRWAGGSYNEQFF
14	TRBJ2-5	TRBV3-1	CASSQDLEGETQYF
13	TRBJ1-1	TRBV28	CASSGGIDTEAFF
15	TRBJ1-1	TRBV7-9	CASSRTHREGTEAFF
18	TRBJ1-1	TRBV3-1	CASSRASTGTGGNTEAFF
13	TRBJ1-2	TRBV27	CASSLNLEGGYTF
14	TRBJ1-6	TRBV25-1	CASTPGQINSPLHF
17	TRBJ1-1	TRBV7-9	CASSPRDRGGGNTEAFF
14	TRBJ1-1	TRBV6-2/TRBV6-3	CASNLGRVGTEAFF
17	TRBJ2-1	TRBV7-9	CASSFIGSPLAYNEQFF
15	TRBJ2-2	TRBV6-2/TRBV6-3	CASSATGSNTGELFF
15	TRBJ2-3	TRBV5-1	CASSLEAGGPYTQYF
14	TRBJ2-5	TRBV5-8	CASSDGGSQETQYF
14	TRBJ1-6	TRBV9	CASSGSSYNSPLHF
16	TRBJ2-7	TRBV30	CAWSVLKAGANDEQYF
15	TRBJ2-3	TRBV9	CASSATGGYTDTQYF
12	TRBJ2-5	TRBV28	CASSTTRGSQYF
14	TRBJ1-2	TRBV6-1	CASSELRDGYGYTF
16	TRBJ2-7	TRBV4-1	CASSQVGSGRRYEQYF
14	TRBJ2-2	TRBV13	CASSNQGITGELFF
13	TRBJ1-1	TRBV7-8	CASSLDRFTEAFF
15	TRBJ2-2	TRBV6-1	CASSRRDRGSGELFF
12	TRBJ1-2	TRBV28	CASQRSPYGYTF
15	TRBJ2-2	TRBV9	CASSRLAEVTGELFF
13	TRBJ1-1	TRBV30	CAWEGGADTEAFF
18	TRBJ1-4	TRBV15	CATSRERLRVQLNEKLFF
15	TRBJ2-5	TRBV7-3	CASSLTGGVGETQYF
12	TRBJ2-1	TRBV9	CASSVSYNEQFF
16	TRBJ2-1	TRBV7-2	CASSAGGGQAHNEQFF
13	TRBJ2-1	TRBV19	CASRPMGYNEQFF
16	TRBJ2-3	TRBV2	CASNRPSGVGTDTQYF
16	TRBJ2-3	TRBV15	CATRGGESGSTDTQYF
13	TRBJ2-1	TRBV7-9	CASSSSTYNEQFF
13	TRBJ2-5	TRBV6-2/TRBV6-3	CAGSGGPQETQYF
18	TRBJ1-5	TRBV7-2	CASSLGTGGYVDNQPQHF
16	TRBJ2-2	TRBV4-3	CASSQKGTTFTGELFF
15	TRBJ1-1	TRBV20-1	CSATGGSRGDTEAFF